The 8 T cell receptor beta chains given below trace back to one sample, sequenced in a study of cytomegalovirus exposure and HLA in healthy donors. The study ran its PCR with 60 Vbeta and 13 Jbeta primers. The repertoire was sequenced with immunoSEQ multiplex PCR; TCRdb's copy has only in-frame clones and lacks some. Of approximately 150,000 clones in the sample, 70% to 80% are singletons; the top ten hold about 2.2%. Source material: PBMCs. Receptors were obtained from a woman younger than 30 in good health and CMV-seropositive.

The gene calls are TRBV10-3 and TRBJ2-7; possible D gene TRBD1, 5 bases. The V end lost 10 bases, the J end lost 0 bases, and 10 bases lay between the germline ends. The germline V gene encodes CDR1 ENHRY and CDR2 SYGVKD. The CDR3 is made up of 12 amino acids. In DNA, the CDR3 is TGTGCCAAGGACAAAAACTCCTACGAGCAGTACTTC. Its translation: CAKDKNSYEQYF.

The sample holds one count of this clone. This chain uses TRBV19 with TRBJ1-2; tentative D call: TRBD1 (5 bases). V shed 5 bases and J shed 5 bases, with 15 bases lying between them. Germline V gene lookup returns CDR1 LNHDA and CDR2 SQIVND (reference sequence). The CDR3 has 14 residues. CDR3 residues: CASSSRDYFYGYTF. The CDR3 DNA sequence: TGTGCCAGTAGTTCTAGGGACTACTTTTATGGCTACACCTTC.

The chain joins TRBV7-6 to TRBJ1-2, with 7 bases fitting TRBD1. The junction had 9 bases not matched to a gene; V was cut back by 7 bases and J by 1 base. The CDR3 runs to 15 residues. CDR1 is SGHVS, CDR2 FNYEAQ, per germline. CDR3 loop: CASTTDRAFNYGYTF. DNA for the CDR3: TGTGCCAGCACCACAGACAGGGCTTTTAACTATGGCTACACCTTC.

The chain combines TRBV19 with TRBJ1-5, with a weak D call TRBD1 (6 bases). Trimming shortened V by 5 bases and J by 3 bases, and 14 bases separated the two germline ends. Germline assignment: CDR1 LNHDA and CDR2 SQIVND (reference sequence). This CDR3 region has 15 residues. The CDR3 region is CASSGPGQINQPQHF. DNA of the CDR3: TGTGCCAGTAGTGGACCGGGACAAATCAATCAGCCCCAGCATTTT. Looking up the rest from reference TRBV19 and TRBJ1-5 gives the full variable domain: DGGITQSPKYLFRKEGQNVTLSCEQNLNHDAMYWYRQDPGQGLRLIYYSQIVNDFQKGDIAEGYSVSREKKESFPLTVTSAQKNPTAFYLCASSGPGQINQPQHFGDGTRLSIL.

The CDR3 protein is CASSLAVTNSPLHF. The CDR3 DNA sequence: TGCGCCAGCAGCTTGGCAGTCACCAATTCACCCCTCCACTTT. The J gene is TRBJ1-6, the V gene TRBV5-1; D remains unclear. Trimming removed 0 bases from V and 7 bases from J, with 8 bases in between. The germline V gene encodes CDR1 SGHRS and CDR2 YFSETQ. This CDR3 is 14 amino acids long.

The rearrangement links TRBV5-6 to TRBJ1-2; D remains unclear. Looked up from germline, CDR1 is SGHDT and CDR2 is YYEEEE. The CDR3 is 13 residues long. Trimming took off 0 bases at V and 2 bases at J, with 5 bases between the two ends. CDR3 sequence (DNA): TGTGCCAGCAGCTTGGGCAGAAACTATGGCTACACCTTC. Translation: CASSLGRNYGYTF.

The count of this clone is one. The chain couples TRBV9 to TRBJ1-2; D uncertain. This CDR3 region has 11 residues. The V end was cut by 7 bases, the J end by 5 bases, with 9 bases between. Germline V gives CDR1 SGDLS, CDR2 YYNGEE. DNA of the CDR3: TGTGCCAGCCGAACAGATTATGGCTACACCTTC. It specifies CASRTDYGYTF.

The rearrangement joins TRBV28 to TRBJ1-4, with D possibly TRBD1 on 5 matching bases. The V and J ends lost 8 bases and 7 bases respectively, with 20 bases between them. Germline V lookup: CDR1 MDHEN, CDR2 SYDVKM. CDR3 length: 15 residues. In DNA, the CDR3 is TGTGCCAGCGGCACCCCCGGGACTCGGGCTGAAAAACTGTTTTTT. Its translation is CASGTPGTRAEKLFF. Full variable domain (outside the CDR3, taken from reference TRBV28 and TRBJ1-4): DVKVTQSSRYLVKRTGEKVFLECVQDMDHENMFWYRQDPGLGLRLIYFSYDVKMKEKGDIPEGYSVSREKKERFSLILESASTNQTSMYLCASGTPGTRAEKLFFGSGTQLSVL.